The present TCR beta chain was sequenced within a study of T cells in Graves' hyperthyroidism and ophthalmopathy. Whole-study results and caveats: The model anticipated ophthalmopathy a median about six months pre-onset.

V lost 2 bases and J 1 base, leaving 13 bases between the germline ends. CDR1 LGHNA and CDR2 YSLEER come from the germline V gene. CDR3 length: 16 residues. RNA transcripts yielded amplified TCR beta CDR3 regions. HTBI primers were the set used in a first-round RT-PCR of the TCR CDR3. TCRdb re-analysed the multiplex PCR reads in MiXCR, keeping a single row per CDR3 protein. Of approximately 430,000 distinct CDR3 sequences in the sample, 15% to 17% were seen once. Out of approximately 9.9 ml of fresh peripheral blood came the PBMCs. Points on this clonotype: Its antigen is currently unknown.

Input material: blood. The receptor was derived from a woman between 18 and 29 years old with Graves' hyperthyroidism. The chain has TRBV4-3 and TRBJ2-3, with D hard to call. The chain's CDR3 is CASSQLGGFGTDTQYF. In DNA form, the CDR3 reads TGCGCCAGCAGCCAACTCGGTGGGTTCGGCACAGATACGCAGTATTTT.